These 27 T cell receptor beta chains were sequenced from one sample in a study of response to subunit inactivated influenza vaccine. TCRdb re-called the RT-PCR reads with MiXCR, one entry per CDR3 protein. The table includes under 950,000 distinct CDR3 sequences, roughly 20% detected once. Material: PBMCs from blood, obtained more than 4 days after vaccination. The receptors here all came from a man in his fifties or sixties who received an inactivated influenza vaccine.

The J gene is TRBJ1-2, the V gene TRBV6-5, with D perhaps TRBD1 (5 bases). Germline CDR1 is MNHEY and CDR2 is SVGAGI. There are 15 residues in the CDR3. V was shortened by 4 bases and J by 5 bases, with 17 bases between the two germline ends. The CDR3 DNA is TGTGCCAGCAGTTTGCAACCCCAGGGAGGGTATGGCTACACCTTC. Its translation is CASSLQPQGGYGYTF.

The chain combines TRBV6-2 or TRBV6-3 with TRBJ2-3; TRBD2 matches at 13 bases. The length of the CDR3 is 17 residues. V trimming: 2 bases; J trimming: 4 bases; junction bases outside the gene matches: 6. Per germline, CDR1 MNHEY and CDR2 SVGEGT. CDR3 bases: TGTGCCAGCAGTTACGGACTAGCGGGAGAATTGGCAGATACGCAGTATTTT. Translation gives CASSYGLAGELADTQYF.

This clonotype was counted many times. The chain couples TRBV18 to TRBJ2-7; D possibly corresponds to TRBD1 (6 bases). Germline V gene sequence: CDR1 KGHSH, CDR2 LQKENI. Trimming pared 4 bases from V and 0 bases from J, leaving 19 bases between. CDR3 size: 17 residues. The CDR3 DNA is TGTGCCAGCTCACTCCGTCCCGACAGGAGGAGCTCCTACGAGCAGTACTTC. Its protein is CASSLRPDRRSSYEQYF.

This clonotype has at least ten counts. J is TRBJ2-3 and V is TRBV5-1; D possibly corresponds to TRBD2 (6 bases). The CDR3 is made up of 14 amino acids. V lost 0 bases and J 5 bases, leaving 10 bases between the germline ends. CDR1 and CDR2 from the germline V gene are SGHRS and YFSETQ. The CDR3 sequence is CASSLDAGRDTQYF. DNA for the CDR3: TGCGCCAGCAGCTTGGACGCGGGAAGAGATACGCAGTATTTT. Combining the CDR3 with reference TRBV5-1 and TRBJ2-3 gives the whole variable domain KAGVTQTPRYLIKTRGQQVTLSCSPISGHRSVSWYQQTPGQGLQFLFEYFSETQRNKGNFPGRFSGRQFSNSRSEMNVSTLELGDSALYLCASSLDAGRDTQYFGPGTRLTVL.

This clonotype was observed many times. This chain joins TRBV7-2 and TRBJ2-1; D is perhaps TRBD2 (7 bases). Trimming took 2 bases from V and 1 from J, leaving 9 bases between them. The CDR3 is 15 residues long. Germline CDR1 reads SGHTA; CDR2 reads FQGNSA. The CDR3 sequence is CASSLRGASYNEQFF. The CDR3 DNA reads as TGTGCCAGCAGCTTACGGGGGGCGTCCTACAATGAGCAGTTCTTC.

This clonotype was recorded a few times. The chain recombines TRBV24-1 with TRBJ2-1, with 13 bases identical to TRBD2. The germline CDR1 and CDR2 sequences are KGHDR and SFDVKD. V trimming: 4 bases; J trimming: 4 bases; junction bases outside the gene matches: 3. This CDR3 is built from 16 residues. CDR3 bases: TGTGCCACCAGTGACAGGACTAGCGGGAGTTACAATGAGCAGTTCTTC. Protein sequence: CATSDRTSGSYNEQFF.

This clonotype appeared many times. CDR3 amino acids: CASSQDRATGRTTQYF. The CDR3 DNA follows: TGTGCCAGCAGCCAAGATAGAGCGACAGGGAGAACGACCCAGTACTTC. V is TRBV4-2 and J is TRBJ2-5, with 7 bases that match TRBD1. This CDR3 has 16 amino acids. Germline trimming cut 0 bases from V and 7 bases from J; bases unmatched to any gene: 11. Germline CDR1 and CDR2: LGHNA and YNFKEQ.

In this sample, this clonotype turned up a few times. V is TRBV29-1 and J is TRBJ2-5; maybe TRBD1 (6 bases). The V end was cut by 7 bases, the J end by 1 base, with 13 bases between. Germline V lookup: CDR1 SQVTM, CDR2 ANQGSEA. This CDR3 contains 13 residues. CDR3 region: CSARQALQETQYF. The CDR3 DNA sequence: TGCAGCGCCCGACAGGCCCTCCAAGAGACCCAGTACTTC.

In its sample, this clonotype was seen a few times. This chain uses TRBV20-1 with TRBJ2-1; D is unresolved. Trimming removed 1 base at V and 10 bases at J, with 17 bases between. CDR1 DFQATT and CDR2 SNEGSKA come from the germline V gene (reference sequence). This CDR3 has 14 residues. CDR3 DNA sequence: TGCAGTGCTAGAGGGGCGTCAGGCCCAGCCGAGCAGTTCTTC. Protein sequence: CSARGASGPAEQFF.

This clonotype was detected many times. The chain couples TRBV7-3 to TRBJ2-1, with D unresolved. Trimming left V 4 bases short and J 4 bases short, with 14 bases between. This CDR3 is 15 amino acids long. Germline V lookup: CDR1 SGHTA, CDR2 FQGTGA. CDR3 in amino acids: CASSSTGDTYNEQFF. The CDR3 nucleotides read TGTGCCAGCAGCTCCACCGGTGACACATACAATGAGCAGTTCTTC.

The chain combines TRBV11-2 with TRBJ2-3, with 8 bases fitting TRBD1. CDR1 and CDR2 from the germline V gene are SGHAT and FQNNGV. The CDR3 spans 16 residues. After removal of 0 bases from V and 1 base from J, the junction contained 3 bases not matched to a gene. CDR3 coding DNA: TGTGCCAGCAGCTTAGACGGACAGGGCCGCACAGATACGCAGTATTTT. Translating it yields CASSLDGQGRTDTQYF.

On this clonotype: At one end, the junction sequence differs from germline, possibly due to a read error. The V and J genes are TRBV20-1 and TRBJ2-1, with D possibly called TRBD1 or TRBD2 (5 bases each). The V gene's germline CDR1 is DFQATT and CDR2 SNEGSKA (reference sequence). There are 14 residues in the CDR3. This chain's CDR3 is CSARRGSSYNEKFF. CDR3 bases: TGCAGTGCTAGGAGGGGCTCCTCCTACAATGAGAAGTTCTTC.

The V call is TRBV6-2 or TRBV6-3, the J call TRBJ2-2; 7 nucleotides agree with TRBD2. Germline-derived CDR1 and CDR2 are MNHEY and SVGEGT. CDR3 length equals 15 residues. With V trimmed by 6 bases and J by 6 bases, 10 bases remained unmatched. The CDR3 region has the DNA TGTGCCAGCAGCCCGTGGAAGGGACTACCCGGGGAGCTGTTTTTT. It encodes CASSPWKGLPGELFF.

This clonotype was seen once. The chain is built from TRBV20-1 and TRBJ2-5; 9 nucleotides align to TRBD1. The CDR3 runs 16 residues. The germline CDR1 and CDR2 sequences are DFQATT and SNEGSKA (reference sequence). V lost 1 base to trimming and J lost 4 bases; unmatched junction nucleotides: 10. The CDR3 bases are TGCAGTGCTAGAGGGACGGGGACAGGGACGGGAGAGACCCAGTACTTC. Its protein is CSARGTGTGTGETQYF.

This clonotype was seen a handful of times. The chain uses TRBV20-1 and TRBJ2-5; D gene ambiguous. The CDR3 is 12 residues long. The germline V gene encodes CDR1 DFQATT and CDR2 SNEGSKA (reference sequence). Trimming took 6 bases from V and 5 from J, leaving 13 bases between them. The chain's CDR3 is CSANRLSETQYF. The CDR3 nucleotides are TGCAGTGCCAATAGGCTTTCGGAGACCCAGTACTTC.

The table lists this clonotype with a few counts. The chain uses TRBV28 and TRBJ2-5, with D possibly being TRBD2 (5 bases). Per germline, CDR1 MDHEN and CDR2 SYDVKM. The CDR3 runs to 16 residues. Trimming cost V 5 bases and J 2 bases, with 18 bases left between them. For the CDR3, the DNA is TGTGCCAGCAGTCCCATAGGTAGGACTGCTCAAGAGACCCAGTACTTC. It specifies CASSPIGRTAQETQYF. Full variable domain (remainder filled in from reference TRBV28 and TRBJ2-5): DVKVTQSSRYLVKRTGEKVFLECVQDMDHENMFWYRQDPGLGLRLIYFSYDVKMKEKGDIPEGYSVSREKKERFSLILESASTNQTSMYLCASSPIGRTAQETQYFGPGTRLLVL.

This clonotype appeared a few times. V is TRBV6-1 and J is TRBJ2-1; TRBD1 agrees at 8 bases. Germline V gene data show CDR1 as MNHNS and CDR2 as SASEGT. The length of the CDR3 is 15 residues. Unmatched junction bases numbered 11, after V lost 5 bases and J lost 8 bases. The CDR3, as DNA: TGTGCCAGCAGTCCCATCCCGGACAGGGTGGATGAGCAGTTCTTC. It encodes CASSPIPDRVDEQFF.

V is TRBV20-1 and J is TRBJ2-7; weak D call: TRBD1 (5 bases). Germline loops: CDR1 DFQATT, CDR2 SNEGSKA (reference sequence). The CDR3 has 14 amino acids. Trimming took off 1 base at V and 4 bases at J, with 14 bases between the two ends. In DNA form, the CDR3 reads TGCAGTGCTAGAGGGGAAGGGGTTAGGTACGAGCAGTACTTC. Amino acids: CSARGEGVRYEQYF.

The chain has TRBV10-3 and TRBJ2-5; 9 bases are shared with TRBD2. Germline CDR1 is ENHRY and CDR2 is SYGVKD. There are 14 residues in the CDR3. V was clipped by 2 bases and J by 4 bases; unmatched bases: 2. This chain's CDR3 is CAISEGGRVETQYF. CDR3 DNA sequence: TGTGCCATCAGTGAGGGCGGGAGGGTAGAGACCCAGTACTTC.

This sequence joins TRBV5-6 and TRBJ2-3; 8 nucleotides align to TRBD1. This CDR3 has 14 amino acids. Looked up from germline, CDR1 is SGHDT and CDR2 is YYEEEE. After removal of 5 bases from V and 11 bases from J, the junction contained 13 bases not matched to a gene. The DNA for the CDR3 is TGTGCCAGCAGGCGAGAGCAACAGGGGGTTATGCAGTATTTT. It yields the protein CASRREQQGVMQYF.

This clonotype was counted between two and nine times. J is TRBJ2-1 and V is TRBV21-1; the table's D call, TRBD2, has no DNA check behind it. TRBV21-1 is listed as a pseudogene. The CDR3 totals 15 residues. DNA for the CDR3: TGTGCCAGCAGCCCGCTAGCGGGGTCCATCAATGAGCAGTTCTTC. It translates to CASSPLAGSINEQFF.

This clonotype came up a few times. CDR3 sequence reads: CASSSLDYAADTQYF. CDR3 bases: TGTGCCAGCAGTTCCTTGGATTACGCCGCAGATACGCAGTATTTT. This chain uses TRBV27 with TRBJ2-3; D remains ambiguous. CDR3 length: 15 amino acids. Germline V gene sequence: CDR1 MNHEY, CDR2 SMNVEV (reference sequence). V was shortened by 4 bases and J by 4 bases, with 15 bases between the two germline ends.

This clonotype showed up just once. J is TRBJ1-4 and V is TRBV25-1; TRBD1 agrees at 9 bases. V shed 4 bases, J shed 5 bases, and the junction held 8 bases outside the gene matches. The CDR3 consists of 16 residues. The germline gives CDR1 MGHDK, CDR2 SYGVNS. CDR3 region: CASSASSGTGNEKLFF. In DNA form, the CDR3 reads TGTGCCAGCAGTGCATCTTCCGGGACAGGGAATGAAAAACTGTTTTTT.

The J gene is TRBJ1-1, the V gene TRBV30; 9 nucleotides line up with TRBD1. Germline CDR1 GTSNPN, CDR2 SVGIG (reference sequence). This CDR3 has 13 residues. V lost 7 bases, J lost 2 bases, and 5 bases stayed unmatched. In DNA form, the CDR3 reads TGTGCCTCGACAGGGGGAAAAAACACTGAAGCTTTCTTT. Translated, it gives CASTGGKNTEAFF.

V and J are TRBV28 and TRBJ2-1, with D possibly being TRBD1 (6 bases). The CDR3 loop spans 13 amino acids. Trimming left V 4 bases short and J 6 bases short, with 10 bases between. The germline gives CDR1 MDHEN, CDR2 SYDVKM. The CDR3 coding sequence is TGTGCCAGCAGTTCCGGGACACCCAATGAGCAGTTCTTC. It yields the protein CASSSGTPNEQFF.

The chain uses TRBV12-3 or TRBV12-4 and TRBJ2-2; D possibly corresponds to TRBD1 (6 bases). Trimming shortened V by 2 bases and J by 6 bases, and 10 bases separated the two germline ends. The CDR3 has 14 residues. The CDR3 bases are TGTGCCAGCAGTTTAACACAGGGTGCCGGGGAGCTGTTTTTT. Protein product: CASSLTQGAGELFF.

V gene TRBV4-3 combines with J gene TRBJ2-3, with D unclear. V lost 4 bases and J 7 bases, leaving 12 bases between the germline ends. This CDR3 is built from 13 residues. Germline V gene data show CDR1 as LGHNA and CDR2 as YSLEER. As DNA, the CDR3 is TGCGCCAGCAGCCTTAAGATTGAGAATACGCAGTATTTT. It encodes CASSLKIENTQYF.